The 16 T cell receptor beta chains reported below all come from one sample, sequenced in a study of blood T cells in healthy people across ages. PCR was performed a second time for 7 to 11 cycles using a sample-barcoded 5' primer and a J-beta primer mix. MiXCR, applied by TCRdb to the 5' RACE reads, yields one record per CDR3 protein. The sample includes some 780,000 distinct CDR3 sequences, approximately 53% of them seen just once. Sequencing input: blood. The receptors were gathered from a man between 35 and 55 years old in good health.

The chain has TRBV10-3 and TRBJ2-1; TRBD2 matches 16 bases. The J segment lost 6 bases and the V segment lost 4 bases, leaving 12 bases of the junction unmatched. This CDR3 comprises 19 residues. Germline V gene data show CDR1 as ENHRY and CDR2 as SYGVKD. CDR3 amino acids: CAISASGTSGRALCNEQFF. The CDR3, as DNA: TGTGCCATCAGTGCCTCCGGGACTAGCGGGAGGGCATTATGCAATGAGCAGTTCTTC.

This clonotype turned up a few times. The chain carries TRBV7-8 and TRBJ1-2; 10 positions match TRBD1. This CDR3 region has 14 residues. J was trimmed by 5 bases and V by 5 bases; bases with no gene match: 5. Germline V lookup: CDR1 SGHVS, CDR2 FQNEAQ. The CDR3: CASSPAGQGYGYTF. Here the CDR3 DNA reads TGTGCCAGCAGCCCGGCGGGACAGGGGTATGGCTACACCTTC.

V is TRBV5-8 and J is TRBJ1-2, with 7 bases fitting TRBD1. The ends lost 7 bases at V and 0 bases at J; junction bases unmatched: 9. Germline-derived CDR1 and CDR2 are SGHTS and YDEGEE. The CDR3 runs 15 residues. CDR3 protein: CASGDSRGTNYGYTF. The CDR3 region has the DNA TGTGCCAGCGGGGACAGCCGAGGAACTAACTATGGCTACACCTTC.

This clonotype has just a few counts. V and J are TRBV7-2 and TRBJ2-3; D perhaps matches TRBD2 (6 bases). The CDR3 length is 14 residues. Germline CDR1 reads SGHTA; CDR2 reads FQGNSA. The ends were cut back, 5 bases at V and 11 bases at J, with 20 bases in the middle. The CDR3 DNA is TGTGCCAGCAGCCGACCGGGAGTTGGTATGGAGCAGTATTTT. Amino acids: CASSRPGVGMEQYF. The whole variable domain, filled in from reference TRBV7-2 and TRBJ2-3, reads GAGVSQSPSNKVTEKGKDVELRCDPISGHTALYWYRQSLGQGLEFLIYFQGNSAPDKSGLPSDRFSAERTGGSVSTLTIQRTQQEDSAVYLCASSRPGVGMEQYFGPGTRLTVL.

The sample holds many counts of this clonotype. CDR3 sequence: CASSLEVGSAIQRSEQETQYF. The CDR3 nucleotides read TGTGCCAGCAGCTTAGAAGTCGGGTCGGCCATACAAAGATCTGAACAAGAGACCCAGTACTTC. The chain links TRBV11-2 to TRBJ2-5; D unresolved. CDR3 length: 21 residues. Germline CDR1 and CDR2: SGHAT and FQNNGV. V dropped 0 bases and J dropped 2 bases, with 28 bases sitting between them. Variable domain in full (rest from reference TRBV11-2 and TRBJ2-5): EAGVAQSPRYKIIEKRQSVAFWCNPISGHATLYWYQQILGQGPKLLIQFQNNGVVDDSQLPKDRFSAERLKGVDSTLKIQPAKLEDSAVYLCASSLEVGSAIQRSEQETQYFGPGTRLLVL.

The genes are TRBV20-1 and TRBJ2-6; no definite D call. CDR1 and CDR2 from the germline V gene are DFQATT and SNEGSKA (reference sequence). The CDR3 is made up of 18 amino acids. The V end was cut by 0 bases, the J end by 0 bases, with 15 bases between. CDR3 nucleotides: TGCAGTGCTAGAGATCCAGAGCTAACCGACTCTGGGGCCAACGTCCTGACTTTC. It is translated as CSARDPELTDSGANVLTF.

V gene TRBV7-2 combines with J gene TRBJ2-1; 7 bases align to TRBD2. Trimming removed 4 bases from V and 4 bases from J; junction bases left unmatched: 22. Germline V gives CDR1 SGHTA, CDR2 FQGNSA. There are 20 residues in the CDR3. Written as DNA, the CDR3 is TGTGCCAGCAGCTCCCCGGGGAAGGGACTAACTGCGGGACCATACAATGAGCAGTTCTTC. Amino acids: CASSSPGKGLTAGPYNEQFF.

This clonotype turned up a few times. CDR3 loop: CASTVSGNLKGFEQYF. The DNA for the CDR3 is TGTGCCAGCACGGTGTCCGGGAATCTAAAGGGATTTGAGCAGTACTTC. V gene TRBV28 combines with J gene TRBJ2-7; a possible D gene is TRBD2 (5 bases). The V end was cut by 7 bases, the J end by 7 bases, with 26 bases between. Germline CDR1 is MDHEN and CDR2 is SYDVKM. The CDR3 is 16 amino acids.

The V gene is TRBV18, the J gene TRBJ1-6; D not certain. The CDR3 totals 18 residues. Per the germline V gene, CDR1 is KGHSH and CDR2 is LQKENI. Trimming stripped 2 bases from V and 0 bases from J, with 14 bases between. CDR3 in amino acids: CASSPDPPRASYNSPLHF. Written as DNA, the CDR3 is TGTGCCAGCTCACCAGATCCCCCACGGGCCTCCTATAATTCACCCCTCCACTTT.

V is TRBV6-5 and J is TRBJ2-1; 7 nucleotides match TRBD2. This CDR3 is built from 18 residues. Germline lookup yields CDR1 MNHEY and CDR2 SVGAGI. V lost 0 bases to trimming and J lost 6 bases; unmatched junction nucleotides: 14. CDR3 protein: CASSYSDGRGTGINEQFF. CDR3 nucleotide sequence: TGTGCCAGCAGTTACTCGGATGGGCGGGGGACGGGAATCAATGAGCAGTTCTTC.

This clonotype was seen a few times. This chain links TRBV11-3 with TRBJ2-1; perhaps D is TRBD1 or TRBD2 (6 bases each). From germline, CDR1 is SGHNT and CDR2 YENEEA. V lost 2 bases to trimming and J lost 2 bases, with 10 bases between them. The CDR3 consists of 15 residues. CDR3 protein: CASSLLEGAYNEQFF. CDR3 coding DNA: TGTGCCAGCAGCTTATTGGAGGGGGCCTACAATGAGCAGTTCTTC.

The rearrangement joins TRBV5-1 to TRBJ2-1; maybe TRBD2 (6 bases). V lost 6 bases and J lost 4, with 14 bases in between. The CDR3 is 14 residues long. CDR1 and CDR2 from the germline V gene are SGHRS and YFSETQ. In DNA form, the CDR3 reads TGCGCCAGCAAGGACTATCGGACTTACAATGAGCAGTTCTTC. Protein sequence: CASKDYRTYNEQFF.

A single count supports this clonotype. The chain has TRBV21-1 and TRBJ2-3; the DNA was not compared with TRBD2, the D call given in the table. TRBV21-1 is deemed a pseudogene. CDR3 length: 17 residues. CDR3 in amino acids: CASTRTLTSVNTDTRYF. As DNA, the CDR3 is TGTGCCAGCACCCGGACCTTGACTAGTGTGAACACAGATACGCGGTATTTT.

The chain has TRBV18 and TRBJ2-6, with D possibly TRBD2 on 5 matching bases. V lost 5 bases and J lost 0, with 23 bases in between. The germline V gene has CDR1 KGHSH and CDR2 LQKENI. The CDR3 runs 20 residues. The chain's CDR3 is CASSYLSGAVGSSGANVLTF. DNA for the CDR3: TGTGCCAGCTCATACCTGTCGGGCGCAGTGGGGAGCTCTGGGGCCAACGTCCTGACTTTC.

The chain has TRBV12-3 or TRBV12-4 and TRBJ1-4; perhaps TRBD1 as D (6 bases). The V end was cut by 2 bases, the J end by 8 bases, with 9 bases between. The CDR3 contains 13 residues. Written as DNA, the CDR3 is TGTGCCAGCAGTTTAAGGGGGGACGAAAAACTGTTTTTT. Residues: CASSLRGDEKLFF.

The gene calls are TRBV7-9 and TRBJ1-2; D gene unclear. Germline V gene lookup returns CDR1 SEHNR and CDR2 FQNEAQ (reference sequence). V was trimmed by 5 bases and J by 9 bases, leaving 10 bases between them. The CDR3 runs to 11 residues. This CDR3 reads CASSREWSYTF. The CDR3 coding sequence is TGTGCCAGCAGCCGCGAGTGGAGCTACACCTTC.